The 15 T cell receptor beta chains given below trace back to one sample, sequenced in a study of T cells in Graves' hyperthyroidism and ophthalmopathy. From RNA transcripts, TCR beta CDR3 regions were amplified. HTBI primers were employed in a first-round RT-PCR of the TCR CDR3. TCRdb re-called the multiplex PCR reads with MiXCR, one entry per CDR3 protein. Of about 250,000 distinct CDR3 sequences in the sample, roughly 22% are singletons; the top ten hold 64%. The specimen sequenced was blood. These receptors came from a man aged 25 to 40 with Graves' ophthalmopathy.

This clonotype was detected a few times. This chain links TRBV6-1 with TRBJ1-2, with D uncertain. The CDR3 length is 12 residues. Deletions cut 2 bases from V and 9 bases from J, with 10 bases between. Germline V gene lookup returns CDR1 MNHNS and CDR2 SASEGT. In DNA, the CDR3 is TGTGCCAGCAGTGAACGGACCAGAAGCTACACCTTC. Its translation is CASSERTRSYTF.

The chain is built from TRBV7-2 and TRBJ2-5; D is possibly TRBD2 (6 bases). The length of the CDR3 is 15 residues. V lost 1 base and J lost 5, with 14 bases in between. Germline CDR1 reads SGHTA; CDR2 reads FQGNSA. The CDR3 nucleotides are TGTGCCAGCAGCTTAGTGGGGGGTTGGGGGGAGACCCAGTACTTC. It is translated as CASSLVGGWGETQYF.

The chain recombines TRBV18 with TRBJ2-7, with 8 nucleotides matching TRBD1. Per the germline V gene, CDR1 is KGHSH and CDR2 is LQKENI. Trimming removed 5 bases from V and 5 bases from J; junction bases left unmatched: 5. The CDR3 is 13 amino acids. The CDR3, as DNA: TGTGCCAGCTCAGCGGGACAGGCCGACGAGCAGTACTTC. Translated: CASSAGQADEQYF.

This clonotype was recorded a few times. The chain couples TRBV18 to TRBJ2-1; D is undetermined. Trimming left V 1 base short and J 9 bases short, with 10 bases between. The CDR3 is made up of 13 amino acids. The V gene's germline CDR1 is KGHSH and CDR2 LQKENI. The CDR3, as DNA: TGTGCCAGCTCACCACGCGATCTGGGTGAGCAGTTCTTC. Translation gives CASSPRDLGEQFF. The variable domain in full, completed from reference TRBV18 and TRBJ2-1, reads NAGVMQNPRHLVRRRGQEARLRCSPMKGHSHVYWYRQLPEEGLKFMVYLQKENIIDESGMPKERFSAEFPKEGPSILRIQQVVRGDSAAYFCASSPRDLGEQFFGPGTRLTVL.

This clonotype was counted between two and nine times. This chain links TRBV12-3 or TRBV12-4 with TRBJ2-1; 7 positions agree with TRBD1. This CDR3 region has 13 residues. After removal of 6 bases from V and 9 bases from J, the junction contained 8 bases not matched to a gene. The CDR3: CASSLARTGEQFF. CDR3 sequence (DNA): TGTGCCAGCAGCCTGGCAAGGACAGGTGAGCAGTTCTTC.

The V and J genes are TRBV9 and TRBJ2-3, with 10 bases identical to TRBD1. V lost 0 bases and J lost 5; bases outside the gene matches: 9. Germline CDR1 is SGDLS and CDR2 is YYNGEE. The CDR3 runs 17 residues. CDR3 region: CASSVAGDRGRVDTQYF. The CDR3 nucleotides read TGTGCCAGCAGCGTAGCTGGTGACAGGGGGCGAGTAGATACGCAGTATTTT.

This clonotype was seen just once. The chain links TRBV7-2 to TRBJ1-5, with D hard to call. Trimming removed 1 base at V and 0 bases at J, with 7 bases between. The CDR3 totals 15 residues. Per germline, CDR1 SGHTA and CDR2 FQGNSA. The CDR3 reads CASSLDFYSNQPQHF. In DNA form, the CDR3 reads TGTGCCAGCAGCTTAGACTTTTATAGCAATCAGCCCCAGCATTTT. The complete variable domain, with remaining parts taken from reference TRBV7-2 and TRBJ1-5, reads GAGVSQSPSNKVTEKGKDVELRCDPISGHTALYWYRQSLGQGLEFLIYFQGNSAPDKSGLPSDRFSAERTGGSVSTLTIQRTQQEDSAVYLCASSLDFYSNQPQHFGDGTRLSIL.

The chain is built from TRBV9 and TRBJ1-2; 8 positions match TRBD1. Trimming took 3 bases from V and 2 from J; bases not matched to a gene: 12. From germline, CDR1 is SGDLS and CDR2 YYNGEE. The CDR3 is 17 residues long. DNA for the CDR3: TGTGCCAGCAGCGCCGCCGCAAGAGGACAGGGAAACTATGGCTACACCTTC. This encodes CASSAAARGQGNYGYTF.

The rearrangement joins TRBV4-1 to TRBJ2-7; 7 positions match TRBD1. The CDR3 spans 15 residues. V dropped 3 bases and J dropped 3; count of bases not matched to a gene: 8. Germline assignment: CDR1 MGHRA and CDR2 YSYEKL. The CDR3 sequence is CASSQGTDPLYEQYF. As DNA, the CDR3 is TGCGCCAGCAGCCAGGGGACAGACCCGCTCTACGAGCAGTACTTC.

In its sample, this clonotype was seen a few times. This chain connects TRBV7-9 to TRBJ2-7, with a tentative D call TRBD1 (7 bases). The length of the CDR3 is 16 residues. Trimming stripped 5 bases from V and 3 bases from J, with 20 bases between. Germline values: CDR1 SEHNR, CDR2 FQNEAQ (reference sequence). CDR3 nucleotide sequence: TGTGCCAGCAGCCCGTCTAGGGCAGGGGGGATCTACGAGCAGTACTTC. This codes for CASSPSRAGGIYEQYF.

The sample holds a few counts of this clonotype. This chain uses TRBV5-5 with TRBJ2-7; TRBD1 might be the D (6 bases). The CDR3 runs to 13 residues. In germline, CDR1 is SGHKS, CDR2 YYEKEE (reference sequence). V lost 3 bases and J 7 bases, leaving 14 bases between the germline ends. CDR3 coding DNA: TGTGCCAGCAGCTACCGACAGGTGGGAGAGCAGTACTTC. As protein: CASSYRQVGEQYF.

This clonotype was counted many times. V and J are TRBV9 and TRBJ2-7, with 7 bases aligning to TRBD2. Per the germline V gene, CDR1 is SGDLS and CDR2 is YYNGEE. The V gene end was trimmed by 3 bases and the J gene end by 1 base; junction bases not matched to a gene: 7. The CDR3 is made up of 15 amino acids. The CDR3: CASSAGLGPSYEQYF. The CDR3 DNA follows: TGTGCCAGCAGCGCCGGACTAGGCCCTTCCTACGAGCAGTACTTC.

This clonotype has a handful of counts. The chain employs TRBV30 and TRBJ2-1, with 10 bases fitting TRBD2. CDR3 size: 14 residues. CDR1 is GTSNPN, CDR2 SVGIG, per germline (reference sequence). V dropped 1 base and J dropped 12; count of bases not matched to a gene: 9. This CDR3 reads CAWSGNSGRFRQFF. CDR3 nucleotides: TGTGCCTGGAGTGGTAATAGCGGGAGGTTCCGGCAGTTCTTC.

CDR3 loop: CASSPMGHRNTEAFF. The DNA of the CDR3 is TGTGCCAGCAGCCCTATGGGACATCGGAACACTGAAGCTTTCTTT. This rearrangement joins TRBV3-1 to TRBJ1-1; possible D gene TRBD1, 6 bases. V lost 4 bases and J 1 base, leaving 13 bases between the germline ends. The germline CDR1 and CDR2 sequences are LGHDT and YNNKEL (reference sequence). The CDR3 runs to 15 residues.

This clonotype was counted ten times or more. This chain links TRBV27 with TRBJ2-1, with D tentatively TRBD2 (5 bases). The ends were cut back, 2 bases at V and 9 bases at J, with 17 bases in the middle. CDR3 length: 15 residues. The germline V gene encodes CDR1 MNHEY and CDR2 SMNVEV (reference sequence). The CDR3 DNA sequence: TGTGCCAGCAGTTTAAACGAGGGTCAAGGACCTGAGCAGTTCTTC. Translation: CASSLNEGQGPEQFF.